A single sample is the source of the 31 T cell receptor beta chains below, sequenced in a study of cytomegalovirus exposure and HLA in healthy donors. PCR amplification relied on 60 Vbeta primers (plus 13 Jbeta primers). Data came from immunoSEQ multiplex PCR; TCRdb stores just in-frame clones and leaves some out. The data contain approximately 98,000 clones, more than 60% of them seen just once; the ten biggest clones take up 11%. The sample was PBMCs. All receptors derive from a man younger than 35 in good health and CMV-seropositive.

The count of this clone is one. The V call is TRBV7-6, the J call TRBJ1-6, with 11 bases aligning to TRBD1. Germline CDR1 SGHVS, CDR2 FNYEAQ. J lost 10 bases, V lost 1 base, and 6 bases had no gene match. The CDR3 length is 16 residues. The CDR3 nucleotides are TGTGCCAGCAGCTTAGGGGGACAGGGGGGAGAATCACCCCTCCACTTT. Protein: CASSLGGQGGESPLHF.

V and J are TRBV7-9 and TRBJ2-7, with D possibly matching TRBD2 (6 bases). The germline CDR1 and CDR2 sequences are SEHNR and FQNEAQ (reference sequence). This CDR3 is 18 amino acids long. Trimming took off 2 bases at V and 5 bases at J, with 25 bases between the two ends. DNA of the CDR3: TGTGCCAGCAGCTTAATCCGAGGACTAAAGCTTAGGTCCCACGAGCAGTACTTC. It yields the protein CASSLIRGLKLRSHEQYF.

This sequence joins TRBV6-5 and TRBJ1-1; no clear D. CDR3 length: 16 amino acids. Between the trimmed V and J ends, which lost 0 bases and 1 base, there was a span of 12 bases. Per the germline V gene, CDR1 is MNHEY and CDR2 is SVGAGI. CDR3 protein: CASSYSIAGANTEAFF. DNA for the CDR3: TGTGCCAGCAGTTACTCCATTGCAGGCGCGAACACTGAAGCTTTCTTT.

The V and J genes are TRBV11-2 and TRBJ2-7; a weak D match, TRBD2 (7 bases). CDR3 length: 15 amino acids. Germline V gene sequence: CDR1 SGHAT, CDR2 FQNNGV. Trimming stripped 5 bases from V and 3 bases from J, with 17 bases between. The CDR3 DNA follows: TGTGCCAGCAGCCTAGGGGGGGGCAGATTCTACGAGCAGTACTTC. Protein sequence: CASSLGGGRFYEQYF.

V gene TRBV5-6 combines with J gene TRBJ2-5; a possible D gene is TRBD1 (6 bases). Trimming removed 0 bases from V and 1 base from J, with 10 bases in between. Germline values: CDR1 SGHDT, CDR2 YYEEEE. The CDR3 runs to 15 residues. The chain's CDR3 is CASSLAKDSQETQYF. The CDR3 bases are TGTGCCAGCAGCTTGGCCAAGGACAGCCAAGAGACCCAGTACTTC.

The gene calls are TRBV14 and TRBJ1-4; 7 bases line up with TRBD1. The CDR3 contains 14 residues. V trimming: 4 bases; J trimming: 6 bases; junction bases outside the gene matches: 5. Looked up from germline, CDR1 is SGHDN and CDR2 is FVKESK. CDR3 residues: CASSPRQGYEKLFF. The DNA of the CDR3 is TGTGCCAGCAGCCCGAGACAGGGCTATGAAAAACTGTTTTTT.

The genes are TRBV6-4 and TRBJ1-5; the D gene is possibly TRBD1 (5 bases). Germline lookup yields CDR1 MRHNA and CDR2 SNTAGT. The germline V and J ends were trimmed by 6 bases and 7 bases, with 13 bases remaining between them. The CDR3 sequence is 13 residues long. This chain's CDR3 is CASRGGRGQPQHF. CDR3 DNA sequence: TGTGCCAGCAGGGGGGGTCGTGGGCAGCCCCAGCATTTT.

This clone occurred once. V is TRBV28 and J is TRBJ1-2; possibly TRBD1 for D (5 bases). This CDR3 is 14 amino acids long. V was shortened by 6 bases and J by 1 base, with 12 bases between the two germline ends. From germline, CDR1 is MDHEN and CDR2 SYDVKM. CDR3 protein: CASSSIQGNYGYTF. The CDR3 DNA is TGTGCCAGCAGCTCCATCCAGGGTAACTATGGCTACACCTTC.

This clone appeared once. The chain joins TRBV6-6 to TRBJ2-1; tentatively, D is TRBD2 (5 bases). With 2 bases removed from V and 8 bases from J, the gap between germline ends came to 7 bases. Germline CDR1 reads MNHNY; CDR2 reads SVGAGI (reference sequence). The CDR3 runs 12 residues. DNA of the CDR3: TGTGCCAGCAGTTACGGAGGTTATGAGCAGTTCTTC. This codes for CASSYGGYEQFF.

The chain couples TRBV27 to TRBJ1-5; D unresolved. Trimming took 3 bases from V and 8 from J, leaving 17 bases between them. Germline V gene sequence: CDR1 MNHEY, CDR2 SMNVEV (reference sequence). This CDR3 has 15 residues. The CDR3 coding sequence is TGTGCCAGCAGTTTTTTACCTGGGCTTACGGAGCCCCAGCATTTT. It translates to CASSFLPGLTEPQHF.

V and J are TRBV10-1 and TRBJ2-3; the match to TRBD2 covers 7 bases. The CDR3 consists of 13 residues. The germline V gene encodes CDR1 WNHNN and CDR2 SYGVQD (reference sequence). The ends lost 5 bases at V and 6 bases at J; junction bases unmatched: 5. The CDR3 DNA reads TGCGCCAGCAGTCCAAGGGGAGGGGATACGCAGTATTTT. Translating gives CASSPRGGDTQYF.

This clone was observed once. One end of the junction is discordant with germline, which a read error may explain. The chain is built from TRBV6-4 and TRBJ2-5; a weak D match, TRBD1 (5 bases). This CDR3 has 15 amino acids. Germline CDR1 reads MRHNA; CDR2 reads SNTAGT. The CDR3 sequence: CASTDINQGQESQYF. DNA for the CDR3: TGTGCCAGCACGGACATCAACCAGGGCCAAGAGTCCCAGTACTTC.

J is TRBJ1-2 and V is TRBV7-9, with 7 bases fitting TRBD1. The CDR3 runs 17 residues. J was trimmed by 0 bases and V by 1 base; bases with no gene match: 8. The germline CDR1 and CDR2 sequences are SEHNR and FQNEAQ (reference sequence). CDR3 DNA: TGTGCCAGCAGCTTAGTTGACAGGGCCGAACCTAACTATGGCTACACCTTC. This translates into CASSLVDRAEPNYGYTF.

The rearrangement joins TRBV7-9 to TRBJ2-1, with 8 nucleotides matching TRBD2. The CDR3 is 17 amino acids. With 2 bases clipped from V and 8 bases from J, the junction kept 14 bases outside the gene matches. The germline gives CDR1 SEHNR, CDR2 FQNEAQ (reference sequence). Written as DNA, the CDR3 is TGTGCCAGCAGCTTAATCCAGCGGGGGCTCCCGGGCTATGAGCAGTTCTTC. This encodes CASSLIQRGLPGYEQFF.

This rearrangement joins TRBV6-5 to TRBJ1-3; D gene uncertain. The ends were cut back, 5 bases at V and 0 bases at J, with 11 bases in the middle. CDR1 MNHEY and CDR2 SVGAGI come from the germline V gene. This CDR3 is built from 15 residues. DNA of the CDR3: TGTGCCAGCAGTCCTAAGCCCTACTCTGGAAACACCATATATTTT. This codes for CASSPKPYSGNTIYF.

V is TRBV28 and J is TRBJ2-1; D remains unclear. The CDR3 has 12 amino acids. CDR1 and CDR2 from the germline V gene are MDHEN and SYDVKM. The V end was cut by 1 base, the J end by 12 bases, with 10 bases between. CDR3 amino acids: CASSLSTSRQFF. The CDR3 DNA sequence: TGTGCCAGCAGTTTATCGACCTCTAGGCAGTTCTTC.

The V call is TRBV5-4, the J call TRBJ1-2; 9 bases fit TRBD1. Germline assignment: CDR1 SGHNT and CDR2 YYREEE (reference sequence). The V and J ends lost 4 bases and 4 bases, in that order; junction bases with no gene match: 5. This CDR3 spans 14 amino acids. CDR3: CASSVGQGSYGYTF. The CDR3, as DNA: TGTGCCAGCAGCGTAGGACAGGGGAGCTATGGCTACACCTTC.

The rearrangement links TRBV15 to TRBJ1-1; no definite D call. The CDR3 extends over 15 amino acids. Germline CDR1 reads LNHNV; CDR2 reads YYDKDF (reference sequence). V dropped 0 bases and J dropped 1 base, with 9 bases sitting between them. CDR3 sequence reads: CATSRESTSNTEAFF. The CDR3 DNA follows: TGTGCCACCAGCAGAGAGTCGACTTCGAACACTGAAGCTTTCTTT.

Points on this clone: Other DNA sequences of this sample code for an identical CDR3. The CDR3 sequence is CASSSGAYGGANEQYF. Here the CDR3 DNA reads TGCGCCAGCAGCTCGGGGGCTTACGGGGGGGCTAACGAGCAGTACTTC. The V call is TRBV5-1, the J call TRBJ2-7; 8 bases are shared with TRBD2. Germline assignment: CDR1 SGHRS and CDR2 YFSETQ. The CDR3 runs 16 residues. V trimming: 3 bases; J trimming: 5 bases; junction bases outside the gene matches: 13.

This chain uses TRBV7-9 with TRBJ1-1, with D uncertain. The germline V gene encodes CDR1 SEHNR and CDR2 FQNEAQ (reference sequence). CDR3 length: 12 amino acids. V lost 4 bases and J lost 1, with 4 bases in between. This CDR3 reads CASSSSNTEAFF. In DNA, the CDR3 is TGTGCCAGCAGCTCTTCGAACACTGAAGCTTTCTTT.

This clone was seen a few times. The J gene is TRBJ2-1, the V gene TRBV28; D is perhaps TRBD2 (5 bases). Germline CDR1 and CDR2: MDHEN and SYDVKM. The CDR3 sequence is 11 residues long. V was clipped by 3 bases and J by 10 bases, with 7 bases between them. As DNA, the CDR3 is TGTGCCAGCAGTTTCCGGGAAGAGCAGTTCTTC. Protein sequence: CASSFREEQFF.

J is TRBJ2-2 and V is TRBV27; TRBD1 matches at 8 bases. Losses at the gene ends were 4 bases for V and 4 bases for J; bases not matched to a gene: 2. The germline CDR1 and CDR2 sequences are MNHEY and SMNVEV (reference sequence). The CDR3 length is 14 residues. CDR3 DNA sequence: TGTGCCAGCAGTTGGACAGGGCCCACCGGGGAGCTGTTTTTT. This sequence encodes CASSWTGPTGELFF.

This clone was counted a few times. V is TRBV27 and J is TRBJ1-6, with D perhaps matching TRBD1 (5 bases). CDR1 and CDR2 (germline): MNHEY, SMNVEV (reference sequence). The V and J ends lost 6 bases and 7 bases respectively, with 16 bases between them. CDR3 length: 15 amino acids. The CDR3 DNA is TGTGCCAGCAGGTCGCTGGGGGGTCAAAATTCACCCCTCCACTTT. Translation: CASRSLGGQNSPLHF.

V and J are TRBV5-1 and TRBJ2-7; possible D gene TRBD1, 6 bases. CDR3 length: 16 amino acids. Germline V gives CDR1 SGHRS, CDR2 YFSETQ. V dropped 0 bases and J dropped 4 bases, with 17 bases sitting between them. The CDR3 coding sequence is TGCGCCAGCAGCTTGGCCGAGGGGGACGGCCTATACGAGCAGTACTTC. This translates into CASSLAEGDGLYEQYF.

In its sample, this clone was seen once. This sequence joins TRBV6-4 and TRBJ2-3, with 9 bases aligning to TRBD2. V shed 3 bases, J shed 6 bases, and the junction held 4 bases outside the gene matches. The CDR3 is 14 residues long. CDR1 is MRHNA and CDR2 is SNTAGT in the germline V gene. The CDR3 here is CASSESGGRDTQYF. CDR3 nucleotide sequence: TGTGCCAGCAGTGAGAGCGGGGGGCGGGATACGCAGTATTTT.

This clone was recorded a few times. The V gene is TRBV7-3, the J gene TRBJ2-3, with TRBD1 matching 9 bases. The CDR3 extends over 16 amino acids. The germline CDR1 and CDR2 sequences are SGHTA and FQGTGA. The trim removed 3 bases at V and 3 bases at J, leaving 7 bases unmatched. The CDR3 reads CASSLGPGQGTDTQYF. The CDR3, as DNA: TGTGCCAGCAGCTTGGGGCCGGGACAGGGTACAGATACGCAGTATTTT.

This clone was counted between two and nine times. The V and J genes are TRBV6-5 and TRBJ1-6, with D hard to call. V dropped 4 bases and J dropped 5 bases, with 9 bases sitting between them. Germline values: CDR1 MNHEY, CDR2 SVGAGI. The CDR3 consists of 14 residues. CDR3 in amino acids: CASSLGRDNSPLHF. DNA for the CDR3: TGTGCCAGCAGTTTAGGGCGGGATAATTCACCCCTCCACTTT.

This chain links TRBV27 with TRBJ2-1; 8 bases are a match to TRBD2. The CDR3 contains 16 residues. With 4 bases clipped from V and 6 bases from J, the junction kept 11 bases outside the gene matches. From germline, CDR1 is MNHEY and CDR2 SMNVEV (reference sequence). Here the CDR3 DNA reads TGTGCCAGCAGTTCTTTCTACGGGGGGGGTTTCAATGAGCAGTTCTTC. Its translation is CASSSFYGGGFNEQFF.

The rearrangement joins TRBV30 to TRBJ2-5; 8 bases map to TRBD2. The J segment lost 3 bases and the V segment lost 4 bases, leaving 7 bases of the junction unmatched. The CDR3 has 14 amino acids. Germline CDR1 reads GTSNPN; CDR2 reads SVGIG (reference sequence). The CDR3 loop is CAWISGANEETQYF. CDR3 bases: TGTGCCTGGATTAGCGGGGCAAACGAAGAGACCCAGTACTTC.

This chain joins TRBV29-1 and TRBJ2-5; 7 bases match TRBD1. V lost 5 bases, J lost 1 base, and 10 bases stayed unmatched. The length of the CDR3 is 15 residues. Germline lookup yields CDR1 SQVTM and CDR2 ANQGSEA. The CDR3 protein is CSVLPGTDFQETQYF. Written as DNA, the CDR3 is TGCAGCGTTCTCCCCGGGACAGATTTCCAAGAGACCCAGTACTTC.

The chain joins TRBV19 to TRBJ1-2, with TRBD1 identical over 7 bases. The CDR3 extends over 13 amino acids. Unmatched junction bases numbered 10, after V lost 7 bases and J lost 8 bases. Germline lookup yields CDR1 LNHDA and CDR2 SQIVND (reference sequence). Here the CDR3 DNA reads TGTGCCAGTATGGGACAGACTCTTGGGGGCTACACCTTC. Its translation is CASMGQTLGGYTF.